The 2 T cell receptor beta chains presented below share a single source sample, sequenced in a study of molecular identifiers for immune sequencing clone quantification. TCRdb recomputed calls from the PCR reads with MiXCR, one row per CDR3 protein. The sample records approximately 670,000 distinct CDR3 sequences, 15% to 20% being singletons. Sample: naive CD8+ T cells from blood, with Jurkat cell RNA spiked in. The subset is: FACS-sorted CD8+CD4-CCR7+CD45RA+ naive T cells. Receptor source: a human donor in good health. Some libraries in this study had Jurkat cell RNA spiked in.

As regards this clonotype: Given a much more abundant clone one base away, this may be a read error. This chain connects TRBV7-9 to TRBJ1-4; D not certain. The CDR3 sequence is 16 residues long. Trimming took 3 bases from V and 0 from J, leaving 11 bases between them. CDR1 and CDR2 (germline): SEHNR, FQNEAQ (reference sequence). CDR3 protein: CASSFRRGTTNEKLFF. The CDR3 bases are TGTGCCAGCAGCTTCCGACGGGGAACAACTAATGAAAAACTGTTTTTT. The full variable domain, in which reference TRBV7-9 and TRBJ1-4 provide the parts outside the CDR3, is DTGVSQNPRHKITKRGQNVTFRCDPISEHNRLYWYRQTLGQGPEFLTYFQNEAQLEKSRLLSDRFSAERPKGSFSTLEIQRTEQGDSAMYLCASSFRRGTTNEKLFFGSGTQLSVL.

This clonotype was observed a handful of times. The V call is TRBV6-2 or TRBV6-3, the J call TRBJ2-1; D is unclear. CDR3 length: 15 residues. V was clipped by 8 bases and J by 0 bases, with 14 bases between them. Germline CDR1 and CDR2: MNHEY and SVGEGT. CDR3 sequence (DNA): TGTGCCAGCCGGATCATTATCGGCTCCTACAATGAGCAGTTCTTC. This codes for CASRIIIGSYNEQFF.